The 16 T cell receptor beta chains listed next were all sequenced from one sample in a study of control samples from healthy donors and cancer patients. The table came from immunoSEQ multiplex PCR; TCRdb's copy has only in-frame clones and leaves some out. The profile covers about 130,000 clones, with about nine tenths appearing a single time and less than 2.5% taken by the ten largest. Sequencing input: blood. These receptors came from a woman between 45 and 60 years old in good health.

V is TRBV10-2 and J is TRBJ1-1; D is possibly TRBD1 (5 bases). V gave up 2 bases and J gave up 3 bases, with 7 bases separating them. Germline values: CDR1 WSHSY, CDR2 SAAADI. The CDR3 runs to 13 residues. The DNA for the CDR3 is TGCGCCAGCAGTGAGCAGGGAGACACTGAAGCTTTCTTT. The encoded protein is CASSEQGDTEAFF.

This chain joins TRBV18 and TRBJ1-5, with a weak D call TRBD1 (5 bases). Germline CDR1 is KGHSH and CDR2 is LQKENI. This CDR3 comprises 16 residues. The V end was cut by 3 bases, the J end by 3 bases, with 15 bases between. CDR3 residues: CASSPYAGRANQPQHF. The CDR3 region has the DNA TGTGCCAGCTCACCCTATGCTGGCAGGGCCAATCAGCCCCAGCATTTT.

This chain links TRBV2 with TRBJ1-2; maybe TRBD1 (5 bases). The length of the CDR3 is 15 residues. V lost 3 bases and J lost 1, with 12 bases in between. The V gene's germline CDR1 is SNHLY and CDR2 FYNNEI. The CDR3: CASSDRDDSNYGYTF. The CDR3 DNA sequence: TGTGCCAGCAGTGATCGGGATGACAGTAACTATGGCTACACCTTC. The full variable domain, with the rest looked up from reference TRBV2 and TRBJ1-2, is EPEVTQTPSHQVTQMGQEVILRCVPISNHLYFYWYRQILGQKVEFLVSFYNNEISEKSEIFDDQFSVERPDGSNFTLKIRSTKLEDSAMYFCASSDRDDSNYGYTFGSGTRLTVV.

This chain joins TRBV9 and TRBJ2-7; TRBD2 aligns across 7 bases. This CDR3 has 15 residues. Losses at the gene ends were 0 bases for V and 2 bases for J; bases not matched to a gene: 5. Germline lookup yields CDR1 SGDLS and CDR2 YYNGEE. CDR3 in DNA: TGTGCCAGCAGCGTAGGCGGGAGAACCCCCTACGAGCAGTACTTC. Translating it yields CASSVGGRTPYEQYF.

The chain joins TRBV18 to TRBJ2-2; 10 bases are a match to TRBD1. The CDR3 totals 16 residues. Unmatched junction bases numbered 7, after V lost 4 bases and J lost 5 bases. CDR1 and CDR2 from the germline V gene are KGHSH and LQKENI. Here the CDR3 reads CASSRGTGESTGELFF. CDR3 sequence (DNA): TGTGCCAGCTCACGCGGGACAGGGGAGAGTACCGGGGAGCTGTTTTTT.

The chain employs TRBV5-1 and TRBJ1-1; D may be TRBD1 (6 bases). Trimming removed 3 bases at V and 2 bases at J, with 8 bases between. This CDR3 comprises 13 residues. CDR1 is SGHRS and CDR2 is YFSETQ in the germline V gene. The CDR3 DNA is TGCGCCAGCAGCTGGGGACAAAACACTGAAGCTTTCTTT. It specifies CASSWGQNTEAFF. The complete variable domain, with remaining parts taken from reference TRBV5-1 and TRBJ1-1, reads KAGVTQTPRYLIKTRGQQVTLSCSPISGHRSVSWYQQTPGQGLQFLFEYFSETQRNKGNFPGRFSGRQFSNSRSEMNVSTLELGDSALYLCASSWGQNTEAFFGQGTRLTVV.

The rearrangement uses TRBV2 and TRBJ2-7, with D possibly being TRBD2 (6 bases). Deletions cut 6 bases from V and 6 bases from J, with 12 bases between. CDR1 and CDR2 from the germline V gene are SNHLY and FYNNEI. The CDR3 is 12 amino acids. The CDR3 here is CASRWRAGEQYF. The CDR3 bases are TGTGCCAGCAGGTGGAGGGCTGGCGAGCAGTACTTC.

The V call is TRBV4-1, the J call TRBJ2-3, with unresolved D. The germline CDR1 and CDR2 sequences are MGHRA and YSYEKL. CDR3 length: 13 residues. V was shortened by 3 bases and J by 2 bases, with 6 bases between the two germline ends. The CDR3 loop reads CASSHSHTDTQYF. The DNA of the CDR3 is TGCGCCAGCAGCCACTCCCACACAGATACGCAGTATTTT.

V is TRBV2 and J is TRBJ2-7; D may be TRBD2 (5 bases). The CDR3 extends over 12 amino acids. The germline gives CDR1 SNHLY, CDR2 FYNNEI. V was shortened by 4 bases and J by 6 bases, with 10 bases between the two germline ends. CDR3 sequence (DNA): TGTGCCAGCAGTGCGGGGAGCGCCGAGCAGTACTTC. This codes for CASSAGSAEQYF.

This rearrangement joins TRBV7-2 to TRBJ2-1; D is uncertain. The germline gives CDR1 SGHTA, CDR2 FQGNSA. The CDR3 is 13 amino acids. The germline V and J ends were trimmed by 0 bases and 6 bases, with 6 bases remaining between them. CDR3: CASSLADRNEQFF. The CDR3 bases are TGTGCCAGCAGCTTAGCGGACCGCAATGAGCAGTTCTTC.

The chain uses TRBV27 and TRBJ1-3; unclear D gene. Trimming took 3 bases from V and 1 from J, leaving 7 bases between them. CDR3 length equals 14 residues. Per the germline V gene, CDR1 is MNHEY and CDR2 is SMNVEV (reference sequence). The CDR3, as DNA: TGTGCCAGCAGTTTTCGGGGATCTGGAAACACCATATATTTT. Translated: CASSFRGSGNTIYF.

This rearrangement joins TRBV29-1 to TRBJ2-2; the D gene could be TRBD1 or TRBD2 (5 bases each). Trimming left V 7 bases short and J 7 bases short, with 28 bases between. Germline CDR1 reads SQVTM; CDR2 reads ANQGSEA. The CDR3 loop spans 17 amino acids. CDR3 protein: CSAGARSVPPWGGELFF. The CDR3 DNA follows: TGCAGCGCCGGGGCCCGCTCGGTCCCCCCGTGGGGCGGGGAGCTGTTTTTT.

The chain recombines TRBV28 with TRBJ1-2; 10 positions agree with TRBD1. The CDR3 consists of 15 residues. The germline CDR1 and CDR2 sequences are MDHEN and SYDVKM. The V and J ends lost 2 bases and 7 bases, in that order; junction bases with no gene match: 7. For the CDR3, the DNA is TGTGCCAGCAGTTTAGGGACAGGGGCCGCCAGTGGCTACACCTTC. Amino acids: CASSLGTGAASGYTF.

The CDR3: CAWRAVQETQYF. In DNA form, the CDR3 reads TGTGCCTGGAGGGCAGTCCAAGAGACCCAGTACTTC. The rearrangement joins TRBV30 to TRBJ2-5; no reliable D call. The ends were cut back, 3 bases at V and 1 base at J, with 6 bases in the middle. Per germline, CDR1 GTSNPN and CDR2 SVGIG (reference sequence). The CDR3 totals 12 residues.

The J gene is TRBJ2-5, the V gene TRBV28; TRBD2 agrees at 13 bases. The V gene's germline CDR1 is MDHEN and CDR2 SYDVKM. With 11 bases clipped from V and 2 bases from J, the junction kept 5 bases outside the gene matches. There are 14 residues in the CDR3. CDR3 in DNA: TGTGCCGGTGGGACTAGCGGGAATCAAGAGACCCAGTACTTC. Its translation is CAGGTSGNQETQYF.

This clone turned up a few times. V and J are TRBV5-1 and TRBJ2-7, with TRBD1 as a possible D gene (5 bases). V shed 0 bases and J shed 1 base, with 11 bases lying between them. This CDR3 contains 15 residues. Germline CDR1 and CDR2: SGHRS and YFSETQ. CDR3 region: CASSLGVGQSYEQYF. CDR3 in DNA: TGCGCCAGCAGCTTGGGGGTGGGGCAATCCTACGAGCAGTACTTC.